Listed here are 15 T cell receptor beta chains from one sample, sequenced in a study of response to subunit inactivated influenza vaccine. Each CDR3 protein is one row after TCRdb ran MiXCR on the RT-PCR reads. The data show about 700,000 distinct CDR3 sequences, 14% seen once. Material: PBMCs from blood, obtained 14 days before vaccination. Receptors were obtained from a man aged 50 to 59 who received an inactivated influenza vaccine.

The V call is TRBV5-1, the J call TRBJ2-2; weak D call: TRBD1 (6 bases). Per germline, CDR1 SGHRS and CDR2 YFSETQ. V was clipped by 5 bases and J by 6 bases, with 23 bases between them. The CDR3 has 17 residues. For the CDR3, the DNA is TGCGCCAGCAGGCTGTTGAGGCTCAGGGGCAACGCCGGGGAGCTGTTTTTT. This encodes CASRLLRLRGNAGELFF.

The CDR3 reads CSARVPGLERVNEQFF. The CDR3 DNA is TGCAGTGCTAGAGTTCCGGGACTAGAAAGGGTCAATGAGCAGTTCTTC. This chain uses TRBV20-1 with TRBJ2-1, with 8 bases fitting TRBD2. V trimming: 1 base; J trimming: 6 bases; junction bases outside the gene matches: 11. CDR3 length: 16 amino acids. The germline V gene encodes CDR1 DFQATT and CDR2 SNEGSKA (reference sequence).

V and J are TRBV5-1 and TRBJ1-4; maybe TRBD1 (6 bases). The CDR3 covers 18 residues. The V end lost 0 bases, the J end lost 7 bases, and 22 bases lay between the germline ends. Germline V gene lookup returns CDR1 SGHRS and CDR2 YFSETQ. CDR3 sequence: CASSLAASSGGYGEKLFF. DNA for the CDR3: TGCGCCAGCAGCTTGGCCGCCTCGTCGGGGGGCTATGGTGAAAAACTGTTTTTT. The complete variable domain, with remaining parts taken from reference TRBV5-1 and TRBJ1-4, reads KAGVTQTPRYLIKTRGQQVTLSCSPISGHRSVSWYQQTPGQGLQFLFEYFSETQRNKGNFPGRFSGRQFSNSRSEMNVSTLELGDSALYLCASSLAASSGGYGEKLFFGSGTQLSVL.

This chain links TRBV27 with TRBJ2-7; 7 bases are a match to TRBD1. The CDR3 spans 17 residues. CDR1 MNHEY and CDR2 SMNVEV come from the germline V gene (reference sequence). The V gene end was trimmed by 6 bases and the J gene end by 2 bases; junction bases not matched to a gene: 16. CDR3 sequence (DNA): TGTGCCAGCAGCAACAATTCAAGGACAGGAACAACCTACGAGCAGTACTTC. This gives the protein CASSNNSRTGTTYEQYF.

J is TRBJ2-1 and V is TRBV4-3; 13 nucleotides align to TRBD2. Germline trimming cut 4 bases from V and 4 bases from J; bases unmatched to any gene: 4. The CDR3 contains 16 residues. The germline V gene has CDR1 LGHNA and CDR2 YSLEER. The CDR3 loop reads CASSRGTSGMYNEQFF. CDR3 nucleotides: TGCGCCAGCAGCCGCGGGACTAGCGGGATGTACAATGAGCAGTTCTTC.

The table lists this clonotype with a few counts. V and J are TRBV11-2 and TRBJ1-4; D gene uncertain. Per germline, CDR1 SGHAT and CDR2 FQNNGV. V lost 1 base, J lost 8 bases, and 17 bases lay in between. CDR3 length: 16 residues. The CDR3 spells CASSLGVGSNGEKLFF. The CDR3 DNA reads as TGTGCCAGCAGCTTAGGGGTCGGAAGTAATGGAGAAAAACTGTTTTTT.

In its sample, this clonotype was seen a few times. One junction end does not reproduce the germline sequence, and a read error may be involved. The V and J genes are TRBV5-6 and TRBJ2-2; TRBD1 agrees at 7 bases. This CDR3 has 16 residues. Per the germline V gene, CDR1 is SGHDT and CDR2 is YYEEEE. CDR3 sequence (DNA): TGTGCCAGCAGCTGGACAGGTTCTAAGGACACCGGGGAGCCGTTTTTT. It yields the protein CASSWTGSKDTGEPFF. Looking up the rest from reference TRBV5-6 and TRBJ2-2 gives the full variable domain: DAGVTQSPTHLIKTRGQQVTLRCSPKSGHDTVSWYQQALGQGPQFIFQYYEEEERQRGNFPDRFSGHQFPNYSSELNVNALLLGDSALYLCASSWTGSKDTGEPFFGEGSRLTVL.

This clonotype was seen a handful of times. This chain uses TRBV20-1 with TRBJ1-2; D is uncertain. Looked up from germline, CDR1 is DFQATT and CDR2 is SNEGSKA (reference sequence). V lost 5 bases and J lost 4, with 14 bases in between. CDR3 length: 13 amino acids. The CDR3 protein is CSAPDNLGYGYTF. CDR3 sequence (DNA): TGCAGTGCTCCAGACAATCTCGGCTATGGCTACACCTTC.

The rearrangement uses TRBV5-5 and TRBJ1-5; unclear D gene. CDR1 and CDR2 (germline): SGHKS, YYEKEE (reference sequence). V shed 7 bases and J shed 7 bases, with 24 bases lying between them. This CDR3 has 16 residues. Written as DNA, the CDR3 is TGTGCCAGCCAGCCGAGTGTCGGGATGGGGTTACAGCCCCAGCATTTT. It yields the protein CASQPSVGMGLQPQHF.

This clonotype occurred a few times. The V gene is TRBV25-1, the J gene TRBJ2-3, with 8 bases lining up with TRBD1. There are 16 residues in the CDR3. The germline V gene encodes CDR1 MGHDK and CDR2 SYGVNS. J was trimmed by 5 bases and V by 4 bases; bases with no gene match: 11. CDR3 DNA sequence: TGTGCCAGCAGTGGACAGGGGTTGGATACCCGAGATACGCAGTATTTT. This gives the protein CASSGQGLDTRDTQYF.

The V and J genes are TRBV6-2 or TRBV6-3 and TRBJ2-7; D unresolved. The CDR3 is made up of 13 amino acids. V dropped 3 bases and J dropped 5 bases, with 11 bases sitting between them. Germline assignment: CDR1 MNHEY and CDR2 SVGEGT. The CDR3 DNA is TGTGCCAGCAGTTATAATGCCTTCGACGAGCAGTACTTC. Translated, it gives CASSYNAFDEQYF.

The V gene is TRBV11-1, the J gene TRBJ2-7, with TRBD2 matching 8 bases. The CDR3 loop spans 16 amino acids. The germline V gene has CDR1 SGHAT and CDR2 FQDESV (reference sequence). V shed 3 bases, J shed 0 bases, and the junction held 7 bases outside the gene matches. The CDR3 coding sequence is TGTGCCAGCAGCTTGCGACCCGGGACTAGCTCCTACGAGCAGTACTTC. It yields the protein CASSLRPGTSSYEQYF.

This clonotype has at least ten counts. This chain joins TRBV7-9 and TRBJ2-2, with a tentative D call TRBD1 (6 bases). CDR1 and CDR2 from the germline V gene are SEHNR and FQNEAQ (reference sequence). The V end lost 4 bases, the J end lost 1 base, and 13 bases lay between the germline ends. The CDR3 runs to 16 residues. Here the CDR3 DNA reads TGTGCCAGCAGCTCCTGGGGACACAGGAACACCGGGGAGCTGTTTTTT. Translating it yields CASSSWGHRNTGELFF. The variable domain in full, with the rest retrieved from reference TRBV7-9 and TRBJ2-2, is DTGVSQNPRHKITKRGQNVTFRCDPISEHNRLYWYRQTLGQGPEFLTYFQNEAQLEKSRLLSDRFSAERPKGSFSTLEIQRTEQGDSAMYLCASSSWGHRNTGELFFGEGSRLTVL.

The chain is built from TRBV19 and TRBJ2-1, with 13 bases aligning to TRBD2. The germline V gene encodes CDR1 LNHDA and CDR2 SQIVND (reference sequence). The CDR3 has 14 amino acids. V shed 10 bases, J shed 9 bases, and the junction held 9 bases outside the gene matches. CDR3 protein: CATATSGGRSEQFF. The DNA for the CDR3 is TGTGCCACCGCGACTAGCGGGGGGCGGAGTGAGCAGTTCTTC. Drawing the rest from reference TRBV19 and TRBJ2-1, the complete variable domain is DGGITQSPKYLFRKEGQNVTLSCEQNLNHDAMYWYRQDPGQGLRLIYYSQIVNDFQKGDIAEGYSVSREKKESFPLTVTSAQKNPTAFYLCATATSGGRSEQFFGPGTRLTVL.

The chain combines TRBV7-9 with TRBJ1-1; 8 bases fit TRBD1. This CDR3 spans 16 amino acids. CDR1 and CDR2 (germline): SEHNR, FQNEAQ (reference sequence). V lost 5 bases and J lost 5; bases outside the gene matches: 13. CDR3 DNA sequence: TGTGCCAGCAGCCAAGACAGGGGAGTTGAAGCGACTGAAGCTTTCTTT. Amino acids: CASSQDRGVEATEAFF.